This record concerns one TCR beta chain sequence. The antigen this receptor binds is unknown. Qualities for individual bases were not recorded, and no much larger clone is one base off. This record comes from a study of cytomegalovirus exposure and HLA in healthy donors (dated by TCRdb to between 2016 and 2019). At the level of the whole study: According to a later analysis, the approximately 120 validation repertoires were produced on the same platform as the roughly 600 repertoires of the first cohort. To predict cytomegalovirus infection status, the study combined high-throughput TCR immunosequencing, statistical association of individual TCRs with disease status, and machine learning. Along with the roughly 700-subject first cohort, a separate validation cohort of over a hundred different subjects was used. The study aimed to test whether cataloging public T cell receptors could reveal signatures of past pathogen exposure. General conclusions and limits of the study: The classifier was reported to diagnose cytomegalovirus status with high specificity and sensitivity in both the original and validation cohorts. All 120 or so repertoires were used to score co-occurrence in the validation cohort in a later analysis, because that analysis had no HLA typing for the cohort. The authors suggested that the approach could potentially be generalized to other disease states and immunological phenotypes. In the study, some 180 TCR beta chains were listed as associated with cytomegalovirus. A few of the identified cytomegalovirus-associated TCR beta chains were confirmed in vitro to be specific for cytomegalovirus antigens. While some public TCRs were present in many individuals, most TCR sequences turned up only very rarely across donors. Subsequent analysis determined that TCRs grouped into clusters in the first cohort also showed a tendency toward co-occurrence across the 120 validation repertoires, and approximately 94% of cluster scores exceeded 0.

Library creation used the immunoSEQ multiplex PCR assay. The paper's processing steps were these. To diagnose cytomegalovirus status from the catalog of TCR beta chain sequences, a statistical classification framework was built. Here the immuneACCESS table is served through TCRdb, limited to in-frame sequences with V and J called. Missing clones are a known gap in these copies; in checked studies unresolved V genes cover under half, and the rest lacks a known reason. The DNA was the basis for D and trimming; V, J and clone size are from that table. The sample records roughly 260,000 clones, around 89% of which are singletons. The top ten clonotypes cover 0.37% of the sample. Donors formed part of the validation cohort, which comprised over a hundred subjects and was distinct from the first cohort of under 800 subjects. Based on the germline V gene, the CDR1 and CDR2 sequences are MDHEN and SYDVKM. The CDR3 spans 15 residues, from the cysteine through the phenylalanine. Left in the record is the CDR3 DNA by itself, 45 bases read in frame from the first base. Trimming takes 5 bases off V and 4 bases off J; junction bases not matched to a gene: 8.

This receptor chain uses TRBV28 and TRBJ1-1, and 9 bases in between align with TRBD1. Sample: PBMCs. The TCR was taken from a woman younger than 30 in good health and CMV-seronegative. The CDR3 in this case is CASSPRDRALTEAFF. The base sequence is TGTGCCAGCAGTCCTAGGGACAGGGCCCTCACTGAAGCTTTCTTT.